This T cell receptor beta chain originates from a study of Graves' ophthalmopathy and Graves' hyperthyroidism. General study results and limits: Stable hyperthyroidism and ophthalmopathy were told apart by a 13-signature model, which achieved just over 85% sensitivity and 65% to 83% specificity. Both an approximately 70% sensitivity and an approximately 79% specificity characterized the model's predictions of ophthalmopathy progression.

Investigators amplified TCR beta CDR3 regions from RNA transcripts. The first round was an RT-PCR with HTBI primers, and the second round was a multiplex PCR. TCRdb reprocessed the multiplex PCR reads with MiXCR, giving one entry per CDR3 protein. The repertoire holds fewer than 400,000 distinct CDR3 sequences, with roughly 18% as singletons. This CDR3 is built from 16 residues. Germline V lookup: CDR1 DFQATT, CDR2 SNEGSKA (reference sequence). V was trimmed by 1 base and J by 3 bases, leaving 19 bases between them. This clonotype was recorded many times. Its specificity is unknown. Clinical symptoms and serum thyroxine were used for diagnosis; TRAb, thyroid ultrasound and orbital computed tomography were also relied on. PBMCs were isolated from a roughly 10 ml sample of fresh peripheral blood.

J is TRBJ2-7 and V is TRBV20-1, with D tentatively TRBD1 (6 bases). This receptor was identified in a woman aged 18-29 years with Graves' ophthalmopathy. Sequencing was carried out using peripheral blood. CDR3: CSARVVLAPGVYEQYF. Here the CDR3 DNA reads TGCAGTGCTAGAGTGGTTTTAGCTCCAGGGGTCTACGAGCAGTACTTC.